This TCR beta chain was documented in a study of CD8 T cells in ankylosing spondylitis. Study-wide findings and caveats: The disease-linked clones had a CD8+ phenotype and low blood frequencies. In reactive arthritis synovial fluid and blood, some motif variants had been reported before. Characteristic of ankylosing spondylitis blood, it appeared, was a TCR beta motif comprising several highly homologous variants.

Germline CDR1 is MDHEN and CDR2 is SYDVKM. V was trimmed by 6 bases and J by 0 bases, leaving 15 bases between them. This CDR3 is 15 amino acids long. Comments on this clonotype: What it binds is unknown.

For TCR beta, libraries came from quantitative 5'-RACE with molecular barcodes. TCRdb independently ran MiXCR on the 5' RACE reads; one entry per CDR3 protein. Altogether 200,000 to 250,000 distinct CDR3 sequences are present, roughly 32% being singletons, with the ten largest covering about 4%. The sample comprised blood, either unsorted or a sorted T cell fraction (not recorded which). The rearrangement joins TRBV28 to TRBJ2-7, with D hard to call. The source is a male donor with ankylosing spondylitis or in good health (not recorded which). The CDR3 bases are TGTGCCAGCAGGGGTGGAAGCGCTAACTCCTACGAGCAGTACTTC. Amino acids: CASRGGSANSYEQYF.